This record concerns one T cell receptor (beta chain) sequence. The CDR3 consists of 13 residues. V was shortened by 4 bases and J by 1 base, with 7 bases between the two germline ends. Germline V gives CDR1 SGHTA, CDR2 FQGTGA. The record originates from a study of control samples from healthy donors and cancer patients. TCRdb's copy holds only in-frame clones and misses some; the assay was immunoSEQ multiplex PCR. Counted here are tens of thousands of clones, roughly 80% occurring once; the ten biggest clones make up more than 30%. The clonotype was recovered from a man aged 65-85 years with lung cancer. The V and J genes are TRBV7-3 and TRBJ1-2; no definite D call. The sequenced material came from PBMCs. The CDR3 sequence: CASSSGRNYGYTF. CDR3 coding DNA: TGTGCCAGCAGCTCCGGGCGTAACTATGGCTACACCTTC.